The T cell receptor (beta chain) under discussion was sequenced for a study of blood T cell repertoires in COVID-19. Generated by immunoSEQ multiplex PCR, the TCRdb table keeps only in-frame clones and is missing some. The table records around 61,000 clones, 80% to 90% of them present only once. The ends lost 3 bases at V and 7 bases at J; junction bases unmatched: 10. CDR3 length: 16 residues. CDR1 is MRHNA and CDR2 is SNTAGT in the germline V gene. The origin of this receptor is a man aged 80 or over with acute or convalescent COVID-19. The sample was peripheral blood. The chain links TRBV6-4 to TRBJ2-2; 8 bases map to TRBD2. The CDR3 DNA reads TGTGCCAGCAGTGATTCGCGAGGGACTAGTGTCGGGGAGCTGTTTTTT. Translated: CASSDSRGTSVGELFF.